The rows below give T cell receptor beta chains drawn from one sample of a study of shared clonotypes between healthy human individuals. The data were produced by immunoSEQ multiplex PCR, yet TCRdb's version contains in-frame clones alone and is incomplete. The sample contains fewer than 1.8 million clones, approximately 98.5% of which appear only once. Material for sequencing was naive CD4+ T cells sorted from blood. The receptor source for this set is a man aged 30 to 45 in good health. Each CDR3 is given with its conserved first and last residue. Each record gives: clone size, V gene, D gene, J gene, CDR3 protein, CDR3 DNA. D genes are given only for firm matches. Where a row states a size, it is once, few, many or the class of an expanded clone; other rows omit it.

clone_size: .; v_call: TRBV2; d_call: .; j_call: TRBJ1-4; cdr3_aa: CASSDRSFGEKLFF; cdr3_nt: TGTGCCAGCAGTGATCGCTCGTTCGGTGAAAAACTGTTTTTT
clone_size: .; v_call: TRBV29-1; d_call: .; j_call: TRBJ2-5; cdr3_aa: CSVGDGSGETQYF; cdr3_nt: TGCAGCGTCGGAGATGGGTCAGGAGAGACCCAGTACTTC
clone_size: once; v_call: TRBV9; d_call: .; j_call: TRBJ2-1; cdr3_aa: CASSVATRYNEQFF; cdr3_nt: TGTGCCAGCAGCGTAGCCACCCGCTACAATGAGCAGTTCTTC
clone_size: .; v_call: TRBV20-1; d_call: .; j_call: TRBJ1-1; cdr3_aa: CSAGTSTGAFF; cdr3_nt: TGCAGTGCCGGCACGAGTACCGGGGCTTTCTTT
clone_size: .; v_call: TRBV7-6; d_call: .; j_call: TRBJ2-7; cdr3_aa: CASSLLGNEQYF; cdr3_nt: TGTGCCAGCAGCTTATTGGGGAACGAGCAGTACTTC
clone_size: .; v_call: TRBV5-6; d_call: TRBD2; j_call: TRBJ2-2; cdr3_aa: CASSLRSGRGSGELFF; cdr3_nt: TGTGCCAGCAGCTTGAGAAGCGGGAGAGGATCCGGGGAGCTGTTTTTT
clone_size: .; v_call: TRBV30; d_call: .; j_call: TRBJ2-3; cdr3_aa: CAWSVFGTLTDTQYF; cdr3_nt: TGTGCCTGGAGTGTTTTCGGGACACTCACAGATACGCAGTATTTT
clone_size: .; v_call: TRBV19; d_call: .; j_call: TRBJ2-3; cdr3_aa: CASSYPSTDTQYF; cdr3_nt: TGTGCCAGTAGTTATCCTAGCACAGATACGCAGTATTTT
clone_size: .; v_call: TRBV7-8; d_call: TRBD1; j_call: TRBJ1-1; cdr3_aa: CASSLEGQLNTEAFF; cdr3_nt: TGTGCCAGCAGCTTAGAGGGACAGTTGAACACTGAAGCTTTCTTT
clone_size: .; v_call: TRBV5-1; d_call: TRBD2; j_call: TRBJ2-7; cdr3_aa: CASSWFGPPSGNVYEQYF; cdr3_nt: TGCGCCAGCAGCTGGTTCGGACCGCCTAGCGGAAATGTCTACGAGCAGTACTTC
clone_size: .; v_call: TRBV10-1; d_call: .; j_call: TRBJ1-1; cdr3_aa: CASSESTGNTEAFF; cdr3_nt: TGCGCCAGCAGTGAGTCGACAGGTAACACTGAAGCTTTCTTT
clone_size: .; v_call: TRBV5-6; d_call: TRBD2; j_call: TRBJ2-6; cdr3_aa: CASSFFSGTGANVLTF; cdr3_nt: TGTGCCAGCAGCTTTTTTAGCGGGACTGGGGCCAACGTCCTGACTTTC
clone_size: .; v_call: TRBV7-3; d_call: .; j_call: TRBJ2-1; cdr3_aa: CASSKSQVTSTDSSYNEQFF; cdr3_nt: TGTGCCAGCAGCAAATCCCAGGTCACTAGCACCGATAGCTCCTACAATGAGCAGTTCTTC
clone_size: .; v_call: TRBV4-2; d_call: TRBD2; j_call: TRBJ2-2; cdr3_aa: CASTGGKREGLAGELFF; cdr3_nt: TGTGCCAGCACCGGCGGGAAGCGGGAGGGCCTCGCCGGGGAGCTGTTTTTT
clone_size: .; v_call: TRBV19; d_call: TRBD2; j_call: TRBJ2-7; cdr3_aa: CASSIRTSGTYEQYF; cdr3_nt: TGTGCCAGTAGTATCAGGACTAGCGGGACTTACGAGCAGTACTTC
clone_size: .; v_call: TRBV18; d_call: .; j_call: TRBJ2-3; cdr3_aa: CASSPQGYTDTQYF; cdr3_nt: TGTGCCAGCTCTCCCCAGGGTTACACAGATACGCAGTATTTT
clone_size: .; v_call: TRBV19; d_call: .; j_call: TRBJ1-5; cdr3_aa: CASSIWQGDPSNQPQHF; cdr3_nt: TGTGCCAGTAGTATCTGGCAGGGCGACCCTAGCAATCAGCCCCAGCATTTT
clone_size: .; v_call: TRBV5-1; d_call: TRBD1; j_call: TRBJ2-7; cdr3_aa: CASSSTTAGTGGNEQYF; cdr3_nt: TGCGCCAGCAGCTCGACGACCGCCGGGACAGGGGGTAACGAGCAGTACTTC
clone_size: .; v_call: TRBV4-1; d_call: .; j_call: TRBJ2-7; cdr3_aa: CASSHPLRDPYEQYF; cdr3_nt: TGCGCCAGCAGCCATCCATTACGGGACCCCTACGAGCAGTACTTC
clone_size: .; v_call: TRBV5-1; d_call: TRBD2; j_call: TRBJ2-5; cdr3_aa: CASGVLAGETQYF; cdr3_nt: TGCGCCAGCGGGGTACTAGCGGGAGAGACCCAGTACTTC
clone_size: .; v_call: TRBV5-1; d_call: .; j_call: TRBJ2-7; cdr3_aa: CASSVDPSYEQYF; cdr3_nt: TGCGCCAGCAGCGTCGATCCTTCCTACGAGCAGTACTTC
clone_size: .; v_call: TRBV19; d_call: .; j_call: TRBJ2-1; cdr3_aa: CASGRDDYNEQFF; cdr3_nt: TGTGCCAGTGGCCGGGACGATTACAATGAGCAGTTCTTC
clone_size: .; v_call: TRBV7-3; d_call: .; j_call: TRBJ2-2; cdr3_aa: CASSLSSTGELFF; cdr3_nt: TGTGCCAGCAGCTTATCCAGCACCGGGGAGCTGTTTTTT
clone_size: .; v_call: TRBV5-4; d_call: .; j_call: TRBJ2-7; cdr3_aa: CASSSWDASYEQYF; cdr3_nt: TGTGCCAGCAGCTCTTGGGACGCTTCCTACGAGCAGTACTTC